This T cell receptor beta chain was observed in a study of blood T cell repertoires in COVID-19. Here immunoSEQ multiplex PCR was the method, and the copy in TCRdb shows in-frame clones only, minus some. The sample comprises about 250,000 clones, around 82% of which are singletons, and nearly 5% rests with the top ten. The sequencing sample was made of peripheral blood. The TCR was taken from a woman at least 80 years old with active or convalescent COVID-19.

The CDR3 coding sequence is TGTGCCAGCAGCCGGACAGCAACTGAAGCTTTCTTT. Translated: CASSRTATEAFF. This chain uses TRBV28 with TRBJ1-1; D perhaps matches TRBD1 (6 bases). The CDR3 is made up of 12 amino acids. Between the trimmed V and J ends, which lost 6 bases and 5 bases, there was a span of 10 bases. Germline CDR1 reads MDHEN; CDR2 reads SYDVKM.